This T cell receptor (beta chain) was profiled in a study of OX40 agonist ivuxolimab in advanced cancers. Study at large: A history of anti-PD-1, anti-PD-L1 or anti-CTLA-4 therapy was acceptable, and approximately 39% had some.

Trimming stripped 4 bases from V and 7 bases from J, with 13 bases between. Per the germline V gene, CDR1 is LNHDA and CDR2 is SQIVND (reference sequence). This CDR3 is built from 13 residues. Here immunoSEQ multiplex PCR was the method, and the copy in TCRdb shows in-frame clones only, minus some. This sample has about 100,000 clones, with 89% found just once. The clonotype originates from an adult with an advanced solid tumor such as melanoma, head and neck, liver or kidney cancer. The source was CD4+ or CD8+ T cells sorted from blood, collected in a trial of the OX40 agonist ivuxolimab. This chain links TRBV19 with TRBJ1-2; no clear D gene. The CDR3 sequence: CASSTGYGLGYTF. In nucleotides, the CDR3 is TGTGCCAGTAGTACTGGGTATGGTCTTGGCTACACCTTC.